This entry features one T cell receptor (beta chain) sequence. The antigen is undetermined. The second PCR ran about 6 to 11 cycles with a sample-barcoded 5' primer and J-beta primers. A 12-random-nucleotide template-switch adaptor tagged each cDNA molecule. TCRdb independently ran MiXCR on the 5' RACE reads; one entry per CDR3 protein. The sample has over 1,200,000 distinct CDR3 sequences, roughly 59% seen once. Per germline, CDR1 LNHNV and CDR2 YYDKDF (reference sequence). The CDR3 has 14 amino acids. The data were obtained in a study of blood T cells in healthy people across ages. On the study more broadly: Capturing about one barcoded beta molecule per two T cells was achieved by template switching.

Overall study results and limits: Long-lived donors exceeded aged donors in naive CD4+ cells and diversity.

Material: blood. J is TRBJ2-7 and V is TRBV15; possibly TRBD2 for D (6 bases). TRBJ2-5 explains the end of the DNA better; the J call may be wrong. The source is a young man in good health. Here the CDR3 DNA reads TGTGCCACCAGCTACGAGTCTAGCGAAGAGACCCAGTACTTC. Protein: CATSYESSEETQYF.